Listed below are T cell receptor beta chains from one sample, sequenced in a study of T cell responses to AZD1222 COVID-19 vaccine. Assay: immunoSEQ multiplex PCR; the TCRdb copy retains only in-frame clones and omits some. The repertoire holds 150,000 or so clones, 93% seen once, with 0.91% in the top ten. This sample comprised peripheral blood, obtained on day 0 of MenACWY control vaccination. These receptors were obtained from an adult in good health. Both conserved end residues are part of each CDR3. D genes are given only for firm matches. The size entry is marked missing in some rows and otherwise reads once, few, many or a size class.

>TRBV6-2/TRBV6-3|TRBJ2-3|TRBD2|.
TGTGCCAGCAGCCTGACTAGCGGGGAAGCTAGCACAGATACGCAGTATTTT
CASSLTSGEASTDTQYF
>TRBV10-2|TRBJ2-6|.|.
TGCGCCAGCAGTGTCGGGACACCCGCAGGGGCCAACGTCCTGACTTTC
CASSVGTPAGANVLTF
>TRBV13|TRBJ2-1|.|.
TGTGCCAGCAGCTCTAGGGCGGCGCTCTCCTACAATGAGCAGTTCTTC
CASSSRAALSYNEQFF
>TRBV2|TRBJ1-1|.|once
TGTGCCAGCAGTATACAGAGGAACACTGAAGCTTTCTTT
CASSIQRNTEAFF
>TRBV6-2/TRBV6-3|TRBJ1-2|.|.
TGTGCCAGCAGTTACGGGCAGGGTTCGTACTATGGCTACACCTTC
CASSYGQGSYYGYTF
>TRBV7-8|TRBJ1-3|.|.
TGTGCCAGCAGCTTAATCCCGCAGGGACGTGGAAACACCATATATTTT
CASSLIPQGRGNTIYF
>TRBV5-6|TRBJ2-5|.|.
TGTGCCAGCAGCTTGGTATGGGATCTGAGGAAAGAGACCCAGTACTTC
CASSLVWDLRKETQYF
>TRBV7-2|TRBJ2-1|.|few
TGTGCCAGCAGACAGGGATCCTACAATGAGCAGTTCTTC
CASRQGSYNEQFF
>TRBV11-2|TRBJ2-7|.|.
TGTGCCAGCAGCTTGGAGGGTGGCAGGGTCTACGAGCAGTACTTC
CASSLEGGRVYEQYF
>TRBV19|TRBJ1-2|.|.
TGTGCCAGTAGGCCTAACTCGCAGGGTGGCTATGGCTACACCTTC
CASRPNSQGGYGYTF
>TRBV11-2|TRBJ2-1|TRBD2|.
TGTGCCAGCAGCTTAGAGATGCGCCCCGGGACTAGCGCGGGTGAGCAGTTCTTC
CASSLEMRPGTSAGEQFF
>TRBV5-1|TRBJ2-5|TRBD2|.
TGCGCCAGCAGCTTGTCTAGCGGGGGGGTTCAAGAGACCCAGTACTTC
CASSLSSGGVQETQYF
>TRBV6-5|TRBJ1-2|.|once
TGTGCCAGCAGTTACGAGGCTGGGGATGGCTACACCTTC
CASSYEAGDGYTF
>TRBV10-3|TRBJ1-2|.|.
TGTGCCATCAGTGAGGGGGCCTCTTTTGGCTACACCTTC
CAISEGASFGYTF
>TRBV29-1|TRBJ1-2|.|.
TGCAGCGTCTACCTGATGGGTGGCTACACCTTC
CSVYLMGGYTF
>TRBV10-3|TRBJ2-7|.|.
TGTGCCATCAGTGGGGTTAGGGCAACCTACGAGCAGTACTTC
CAISGVRATYEQYF
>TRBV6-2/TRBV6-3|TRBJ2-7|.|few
TGTGCCAGCAGTACTTCCTACGAGCAGTACTTC
CASSTSYEQYF
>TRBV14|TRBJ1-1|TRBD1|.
TGTGCCAGCAGCCACTTGACAGGGGTCACTGAAGCTTTCTTT
CASSHLTGVTEAFF
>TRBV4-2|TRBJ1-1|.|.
TGTGCCAGCAGCCAAGCCAGGGAGAACACTGAAGCTTTCTTT
CASSQARENTEAFF
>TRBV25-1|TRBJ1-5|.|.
TGTGCCAGCAGTGAATGGGGGGCAAATCAGCCCCAGCATTTT
CASSEWGANQPQHF
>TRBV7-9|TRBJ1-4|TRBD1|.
TGTGCCAGCAGCTCAGACAGGGGGGCTGAAAAACTGTTTTTT
CASSSDRGAEKLFF
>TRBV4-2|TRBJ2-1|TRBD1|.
TGTGCCAGCAGCATACAGGGGATTGATGAGCAGTTCTTC
CASSIQGIDEQFF
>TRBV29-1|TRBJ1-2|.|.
TGCAGCGTTGAGGACAGAGGCTATGGCTACACCTTC
CSVEDRGYGYTF
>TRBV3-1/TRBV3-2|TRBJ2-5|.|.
TGTGCCAGCAGCCGACTCCAAGAGACCCAGTACTTC
CASSRLQETQYF
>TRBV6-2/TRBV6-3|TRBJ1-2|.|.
TGTGCCAGCAGTGCACGGGTTCGTGGCTACACCTTC
CASSARVRGYTF
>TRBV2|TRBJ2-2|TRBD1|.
TGTGCCAGCAGTCGCCGGACAGGCAACACCGGGGAGCTGTTTTTT
CASSRRTGNTGELFF
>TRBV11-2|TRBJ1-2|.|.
TGTGCCAGCAGCTACAGGGATTCGGCCACCTTC
CASSYRDSATF
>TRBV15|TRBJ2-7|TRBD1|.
TGTGCCACCAGCAGAGAATCCAGGGGGCAATACGAGCAGTACTTC
CATSRESRGQYEQYF
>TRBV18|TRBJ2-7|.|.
TGTGCCAGCTCACCTTCCGACAGGCCCTACGAGCAGTACTTC
CASSPSDRPYEQYF
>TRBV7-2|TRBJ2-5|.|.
TGTGCCAGCAGCTTATTACGGGCGGAGACCCAGTACTTC
CASSLLRAETQYF
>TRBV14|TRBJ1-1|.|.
TGTGCCAGCAGCCAAGATCTGGGGTCGGGAGCTTTCTTT
CASSQDLGSGAFF
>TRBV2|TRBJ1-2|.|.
TGTGCCAGCAGCACCCCTACGAATGGCTACACCTTC
CASSTPTNGYTF
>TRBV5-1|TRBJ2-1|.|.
TGCGCCAGCAGATCGATGCTTCTTTCTAACAATGAGCAGTTCTTC
CASRSMLLSNNEQFF
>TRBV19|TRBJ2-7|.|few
TGTGCCAGTAGTCCGAGCGGACAGATGTACGAGCAGTACTTC
CASSPSGQMYEQYF
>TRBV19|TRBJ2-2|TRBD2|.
TGTGCCAGTAGTAGCGGGAGAGGTCCCGGGGAGCTGTTTTTT
CASSSGRGPGELFF
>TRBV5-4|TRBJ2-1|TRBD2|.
TGTGCCAGCAGCTTGGGGACTAGCGGTTCCTACAATGAGCAGTTCTTC
CASSLGTSGSYNEQFF
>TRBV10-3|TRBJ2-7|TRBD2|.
TGTGCCATCAGTGTTACTAGCGGGGGGGGCGAGCAGTACTTC
CAISVTSGGGEQYF